This T cell receptor (beta chain) was sequenced during a study of T cell responses to AZD1222 COVID-19 vaccine. Points from the study as a whole: Clonal diversity may have been underestimated in mostly white British donors. Among spike-specific TCRs, nearly half reportedly target unmutated variant regions. Distributed over spike, vaccine-associated CD4 TCRs predominated at 160-218 and 743-854.

Libraries were prepared by immunoSEQ multiplex PCR; TCRdb keeps only in-frame clonotypes and omits some of them. The sample has about 150,000 clones; approximately 89% are singletons. Trimming pared 7 bases from V and 2 bases from J, leaving 15 bases between. CDR1 and CDR2 (germline): MNHEY, SVGAGI. The CDR3 has 15 amino acids. On this clone: The target antigen is unknown.

The material was peripheral blood, obtained on day 0 of MenACWY control vaccination. The chain combines TRBV6-5 with TRBJ1-3, with D perhaps TRBD1 (6 bases). This TCR was recovered from an adult in good health. DNA of the CDR3: TGTGCCAGCATCCTAGGACAGCCTACTGGAAACACCATATATTTT. Protein: CASILGQPTGNTIYF.